One sample yielded the 12 T cell receptor beta chains listed below, sequenced in a study of blood T cell repertoires in COVID-19. Clones were read by immunoSEQ multiplex PCR, and TCRdb kept only the in-frame ones, dropping some. The data contain 140,000 to 150,000 clones, 80% to 90% of them seen just once; the ten biggest clones take up roughly 8%. The sequencing input was peripheral blood. The receptors derive from a woman between 55 and 75 years old with COVID-19, enrolled during active disease.

The chain is built from TRBV9 and TRBJ1-1; 7 nucleotides match TRBD1. Germline values: CDR1 SGDLS, CDR2 YYNGEE. This CDR3 contains 15 residues. With V trimmed by 0 bases and J by 10 bases, 12 bases remained unmatched. The CDR3 bases are TGTGCCAGCAGCGTAGTAGAGGGGGCTTCGGAGGGAGCTTTCTTT. It specifies CASSVVEGASEGAFF.

The V and J genes are TRBV5-1 and TRBJ2-1; 8 bases fit TRBD1. This CDR3 has 16 residues. Germline CDR1 and CDR2: SGHRS and YFSETQ. V lost 0 bases, J lost 7 bases, and 9 bases stayed unmatched. CDR3 protein: CASSLGGQAFWNEQFF. In nucleotides, the CDR3 is TGCGCCAGCAGCTTGGGGGGACAGGCTTTCTGGAATGAGCAGTTCTTC. Full variable domain (missing parts from reference TRBV5-1 and TRBJ2-1): KAGVTQTPRYLIKTRGQQVTLSCSPISGHRSVSWYQQTPGQGLQFLFEYFSETQRNKGNFPGRFSGRQFSNSRSEMNVSTLELGDSALYLCASSLGGQAFWNEQFFGPGTRLTVL.

The chain has TRBV15 and TRBJ2-7; 7 bases map to TRBD2. The ends lost 0 bases at V and 4 bases at J; junction bases unmatched: 3. Per germline, CDR1 LNHNV and CDR2 YYDKDF (reference sequence). The CDR3 extends over 14 amino acids. DNA for the CDR3: TGTGCCACCAGCAGAGAGCTAGCGGAGTACGAGCAGTACTTC. Translation gives CATSRELAEYEQYF.

The chain combines TRBV6-5 with TRBJ2-5, with D possibly TRBD2 on 6 matching bases. The germline gives CDR1 MNHEY, CDR2 SVGAGI. The CDR3 totals 13 residues. The ends were cut back, 4 bases at V and 5 bases at J, with 11 bases in the middle. CDR3 loop: CASSFSSAETQYF. The CDR3 DNA is TGTGCCAGCAGTTTTTCTAGCGCGGAGACCCAGTACTTC.

J is TRBJ2-7 and V is TRBV25-1, with 9 bases matching TRBD1. The CDR3 is 14 amino acids. Germline loops: CDR1 MGHDK, CDR2 SYGVNS. V gave up 7 bases and J gave up 3 bases; unmatched junction bases: 7. The DNA for the CDR3 is TGTGCCAGCACTGGGACAGGGACGGTCTACGAGCAGTACTTC. It translates to CASTGTGTVYEQYF.

The V and J genes are TRBV6-5 and TRBJ2-3, with D possibly matching TRBD1 (5 bases). The CDR3 totals 15 residues. CDR1 MNHEY and CDR2 SVGAGI come from the germline V gene. The V end lost 7 bases, the J end lost 1 base, and 15 bases lay between the germline ends. The chain's CDR3 is CASTRARTRTDTQYF. CDR3 DNA sequence: TGTGCCAGCACCCGAGCGAGGACACGCACAGATACGCAGTATTTT.

V gene TRBV13 combines with J gene TRBJ1-6; no clear D. V was shortened by 4 bases and J by 5 bases, with 6 bases between the two germline ends. The CDR3 extends over 13 amino acids. Germline V CDR1 and CDR2: PRHDT, FYEKMQ (reference sequence). The CDR3 region is CASSYSNNSPLHF. Written as DNA, the CDR3 is TGTGCCAGCAGCTACAGCAATAATTCACCCCTCCACTTT.

The CDR3: CSASLAGGNYGYTF. DNA for the CDR3: TGCAGTGCTAGTTTGGCAGGGGGGAACTATGGCTACACCTTC. The chain recombines TRBV20-1 with TRBJ1-2, with 7 nucleotides matching TRBD1. CDR3 length equals 14 residues. The germline V gene has CDR1 DFQATT and CDR2 SNEGSKA (reference sequence). J lost 2 bases, V lost 3 bases, and 6 bases had no gene match.

In this sample, this clone turned up once. The chain is built from TRBV4-1 and TRBJ2-2; 9 bases fit TRBD2. This CDR3 contains 18 residues. Germline-derived CDR1 and CDR2 are MGHRA and YSYEKL. Trimming took 3 bases from V and 0 from J; bases not matched to a gene: 8. The CDR3 sequence is CASSQRGGGDANTGELFF. CDR3 bases: TGCGCCAGCAGCCAGCGCGGGGGGGGCGATGCGAACACCGGGGAGCTGTTTTTT.

This chain uses TRBV5-1 with TRBJ2-2, with D perhaps TRBD1 (6 bases). The germline CDR1 and CDR2 sequences are SGHRS and YFSETQ. The CDR3 runs to 15 residues. Trimming took 4 bases from V and 3 from J, leaving 13 bases between them. The CDR3 DNA sequence: TGCGCCAGCAGCATGGACAGCCCACACACCGGGGAGCTGTTTTTT. Protein sequence: CASSMDSPHTGELFF.

Details on this clone: The same CDR3 is also encoded by other DNA sequences in this sample. This chain uses TRBV7-2 with TRBJ1-2; the D is unclear. CDR1 and CDR2 (germline): SGHTA, FQGNSA. V was trimmed by 1 base and J by 2 bases, leaving 5 bases between them. The CDR3 contains 13 residues. The DNA for the CDR3 is TGTGCCAGCAGCTTAGGTCTCAACTATGGCTACACCTTC. It encodes CASSLGLNYGYTF.

This sequence joins TRBV20-1 and TRBJ2-7; no reliable D call. This CDR3 region has 11 residues. Germline assignment: CDR1 DFQATT and CDR2 SNEGSKA (reference sequence). The ends were cut back, 4 bases at V and 4 bases at J, with 8 bases in the middle. DNA for the CDR3: TGCAGTGCTACGGAGTTGTACGAGCAGTACTTC. Translated, it gives CSATELYEQYF.